The rows below give T cell receptor beta chains drawn from one sample of a study of cytomegalovirus exposure and HLA in healthy donors. Clones were sequenced by immunoSEQ multiplex PCR, and TCRdb holds only the in-frame ones, with some missing. There are fewer than 200,000 clones in the sample; about 85% occur only once, and around a sixth lies in the top ten. Sequencing input: PBMCs. The receptors here all came from a man aged 18 to 30 in good health and CMV-seropositive. Each CDR3 is given with its conserved first and last residue. Each record gives: V gene, clone size, CDR3 length, D gene, J gene, CDR3 protein, CDR3 DNA. D genes are given only for firm matches. The listing skips clone size in some rows; elsewhere it reads once, few, many or a size class.

TRBV11-3	.	15	TRBD1	TRBJ2-1	CASSPGQGSYNEQFF	TGTGCCAGCAGCCCCGGACAGGGGTCATACAATGAGCAGTTCTTC
TRBV6-5	.	15	.	TRBJ2-3	CASSYKAGARDTQYF	TGTGCCAGCAGTTACAAGGCAGGGGCCCGTGATACGCAGTATTTT
TRBV18	.	13	.	TRBJ1-6	CASSPSGMSPLHF	TGTGCCAGCTCACCTAGCGGGATGTCACCCCTCCACTTT
TRBV14	.	15	TRBD1	TRBJ1-5	CASKGGQGGPQPQHF	TGTGCCAGCAAAGGGGGACAGGGGGGACCCCAGCCCCAGCATTTT
TRBV27	.	14	.	TRBJ2-2	CASSLSTGVGELFF	TGTGCCAGCAGTTTATCCACGGGGGTCGGGGAGCTGTTTTTT
TRBV9	.	14	.	TRBJ2-2	CASSVALNTGELFF	TGTGCCAGCAGCGTAGCTCTAAACACCGGGGAGCTGTTTTTT
TRBV28	.	15	TRBD1	TRBJ2-2	CASSPGQGHTGELFF	TGTGCCAGCAGTCCCGGACAGGGGCACACCGGGGAGCTGTTTTTT
TRBV5-5	.	15	TRBD2	TRBJ2-3	CASKASGSGTDTQYF	TGTGCCAGTAAAGCTAGCGGGTCGGGCACAGATACGCAGTATTTT
TRBV11-2	few	15	TRBD2	TRBJ2-1	CASSLFTSGNNEQFF	TGTGCCAGCAGCTTATTCACTAGCGGGAACAATGAGCAGTTCTTC
TRBV19	.	14	TRBD2	TRBJ2-4	CASSVPGLANIQYF	TGTGCCAGCTCCGTCCCGGGACTAGCGAACATTCAGTACTTC
TRBV5-8	.	18	.	TRBJ1-6	CASNIPRGWGTWNSPLHF	TGTGCCAGCAATATCCCTCGGGGATGGGGAACGTGGAATTCACCCCTCCACTTT
TRBV6-1	.	15	TRBD2	TRBJ2-1	CASSLGVAGTGEQFF	TGTGCCAGCAGCCTCGGGGTAGCGGGAACGGGTGAGCAGTTCTTC
TRBV2	once	12	.	TRBJ1-2	CASQAEGYGYTF	TGTGCCAGCCAAGCGGAGGGCTATGGCTACACCTTC
TRBV28	few	13	TRBD1	TRBJ1-1	CASSLPTGGVAFF	TGTGCCAGCAGTTTACCTACAGGGGGAGTCGCTTTCTTT
TRBV2	once	11	.	TRBJ2-7	CASSLAYEQYF	TGTGCCAGCAGCTTAGCCTACGAGCAGTACTTC
TRBV10-3	.	14	TRBD2	TRBJ2-1	CATLAETSYNEQFF	TGTGCCACCCTAGCGGAAACTTCCTACAATGAGCAGTTCTTC
TRBV9	.	14	TRBD1	TRBJ1-2	CASSGQGLGYGYTF	TGTGCCAGCAGTGGACAGGGTTTGGGCTATGGCTACACCTTC
TRBV30	.	15	.	TRBJ1-3	CAWSAGLSSGNTIYF	TGTGCCTGGAGTGCGGGATTATCCTCTGGAAACACCATATATTTT
TRBV6-5	few	13	.	TRBJ1-2	CASSYGTYYGYTF	TGTGCCAGCAGTTACGGCACCTACTATGGCTACACCTTC
TRBV7-9	.	14	.	TRBJ2-7	CASSSRDSTYEQYF	TGTGCCAGCAGCTCCCGGGACTCGACCTACGAGCAGTACTTC
TRBV27	.	13	.	TRBJ1-1	CASREPEDTEAFF	TGTGCCAGCAGGGAACCGGAGGACACTGAAGCTTTCTTT
TRBV30	once	15	TRBD1	TRBJ2-7	CAWSPTGDRSYEQYF	TGTGCCTGGAGTCCAACCGGGGACAGGTCCTACGAGCAGTACTTC
TRBV5-1	.	17	TRBD2	TRBJ2-5	CASSLGFGLAGQETQYF	TGCGCCAGCAGCTTGGGGTTTGGACTAGCGGGACAAGAGACCCAGTACTTC
TRBV6-5	.	13	.	TRBJ1-5	CASSSGRNQPQHF	TGTGCCAGCAGTTCAGGGCGCAATCAGCCCCAGCATTTT
TRBV6-1	.	16	.	TRBJ2-2	CASSVIAEVNTGELFF	TGTGCCAGCAGTGTCATAGCGGAAGTGAACACCGGGGAGCTGTTTTTT
TRBV5-1	.	15	.	TRBJ2-1	CASSPTGLSYNEQFF	TGCGCCAGCAGCCCCACGGGACTCTCCTACAATGAGCAGTTCTTC
TRBV5-6	.	19	TRBD1	TRBJ2-7	CASSGSGTGVFESSYEQYF	TGTGCCAGCAGCGGATCCGGGACAGGGGTCTTCGAGAGCTCCTACGAGCAGTACTTC
TRBV28	.	15	TRBD1	TRBJ2-3	CASSSDRESTDTQYF	TGTGCCAGCAGCTCCGACAGGGAGAGCACAGATACGCAGTATTTT
TRBV2	once	14	.	TRBJ2-7	CASHWTQNSYEQYF	TGTGCCAGCCATTGGACACAGAACTCCTACGAGCAGTACTTC
TRBV5-1	.	15	.	TRBJ2-1	CASSLVLGTGNEQFF	TGCGCCAGCAGCTTGGTGTTGGGGACTGGCAATGAGCAGTTCTTC
TRBV28	.	15	TRBD1	TRBJ2-7	CASLHPWTGSYEQYF	TGTGCCAGCTTACACCCTTGGACAGGGAGCTACGAGCAGTACTTC
TRBV7-2	.	15	.	TRBJ2-7	CASSLTLGSGYEQYF	TGTGCCAGCAGCTTAACCCTTGGGAGCGGCTACGAGCAGTACTTC
TRBV7-9	.	15	.	TRBJ2-5	CASSPVREYQETQYF	TGTGCCAGCAGCCCAGTCAGGGAATATCAAGAGACCCAGTACTTC
TRBV6-5	.	14	TRBD1	TRBJ2-3	CASSRDRGADTQYF	TGTGCCAGCAGCAGGGACAGGGGGGCAGATACGCAGTATTTT
TRBV29-1	.	14	TRBD2	TRBJ2-3	CSVDGGWSTDTQYF	TGCAGCGTGGACGGGGGGTGGAGCACAGATACGCAGTATTTT
TRBV11-2	few	11	.	TRBJ2-1	CASSSSAKQFF	TGTGCCAGCAGCTCTAGCGCTAAGCAGTTCTTC
TRBV7-9	few	14	TRBD1	TRBJ1-4	CASSLVGTDEKLFF	TGTGCCAGCAGCTTAGTAGGGACAGATGAAAAACTGTTTTTT
TRBV7-2	.	15	.	TRBJ1-2	CASSLASGAYYGYTF	TGTGCCAGCAGCTTAGCTTCTGGGGCGTACTATGGCTACACCTTC
TRBV28	.	14	TRBD1	TRBJ2-1	CASSLGQAYNEQFF	TGTGCCAGCAGTTTGGGACAGGCCTACAATGAGCAGTTCTTC
TRBV5-6	.	13	.	TRBJ2-7	CASSLGLTYEQYF	TGTGCCAGCAGCTTGGGACTCACCTACGAGCAGTACTTC
TRBV28	.	16	TRBD2	TRBJ2-1	CASTSIGLAGGNEQFF	TGTGCCAGCACCTCCATCGGACTAGCGGGAGGTAATGAGCAGTTCTTC
TRBV27	.	14	TRBD2	TRBJ2-1	CASGGGGWHNEQFF	TGTGCCAGCGGCGGCGGGGGGTGGCACAATGAGCAGTTCTTC
TRBV7-8	.	14	.	TRBJ2-2	CASSLVTPPGELFF	TGTGCCAGCAGCTTAGTAACACCCCCTGGGGAGCTGTTTTTT
TRBV19	once	14	TRBD2	TRBJ2-3	CASKRGGGTDTQYF	TGTGCCAGTAAGCGGGGGGGAGGCACAGATACGCAGTATTTT
TRBV5-8	.	15	.	TRBJ2-3	CASSFPPRGTDTQYF	TGTGCCAGCAGCTTTCCCCCACGGGGGACAGATACGCAGTATTTT
TRBV9	.	14	TRBD1	TRBJ2-7	CASSVGQGPYEQYF	TGTGCCAGCAGCGTAGGACAGGGCCCCTACGAGCAGTACTTC
TRBV2	.	13	.	TRBJ1-2	CASSDDINYGYTF	TGTGCCAGCAGCGATGACATTAACTATGGCTACACCTTC
TRBV11-3	.	16	TRBD1	TRBJ2-2	CASSLGDRGNTGELFF	TGTGCCAGCAGCTTAGGGGACAGGGGGAACACCGGGGAGCTGTTTTTT
TRBV28	once	12	.	TRBJ1-2	CASSLGAEGYTF	TGTGCCAGCAGTCTTGGGGCGGAGGGCTACACCTTC
TRBV28	once	13	.	TRBJ2-7	CASSLYETYEQYF	TGTGCCAGCAGTTTATATGAGACCTACGAGCAGTACTTC
TRBV4-1	.	17	TRBD2	TRBJ2-3	CASSMETSGRSTDTQYF	TGCGCCAGCAGCATGGAAACTAGCGGGAGAAGTACAGATACGCAGTATTTT
TRBV4-1	.	18	.	TRBJ1-1	CASSQEGGANSLNTEAFF	TGCGCCAGCAGCCAAGAAGGGGGAGCTAACAGTCTGAACACTGAAGCTTTCTTT
TRBV4-1	.	15	.	TRBJ2-6	CASSQAGIGANVLTF	TGCGCCAGCAGCCAAGCCGGGATAGGGGCCAACGTCCTGACTTTC
TRBV30	.	15	.	TRBJ1-1	CAWSRIFRENTEAFF	TGTGCCTGGAGTAGGATCTTCAGGGAAAACACTGAAGCTTTCTTT
TRBV5-6	few	15	TRBD2	TRBJ2-3	CASSPGTSGTDTQYF	TGTGCCAGCAGTCCTGGGACTAGCGGCACAGATACGCAGTATTTT
TRBV19	.	16	TRBD1	TRBJ1-2	CASSHHRDRGFNGYTF	TGTGCCAGTAGTCATCACCGGGACAGGGGCTTTAATGGCTACACCTTC
TRBV28	.	16	TRBD2	TRBJ2-7	CASSLGPAGILYEQYF	TGTGCCAGCAGTTTAGGTCCAGCGGGGATACTATACGAGCAGTACTTC
TRBV13	.	13	.	TRBJ1-2	CASSSSPKEGYTF	TGTGCCAGCAGCTCCTCACCCAAGGAGGGCTACACCTTC
TRBV28	.	13	TRBD1	TRBJ1-2	CASSGTGKPHYTF	TGTGCCAGCAGTGGGACAGGGAAACCGCACTACACCTTC
TRBV9	.	16	TRBD2	TRBJ2-5	CASSPGTSELQETQYF	TGTGCCAGCAGCCCGGGGACTAGCGAGTTACAAGAGACCCAGTACTTC